What follows are 16 T cell receptor beta chains derived from one specimen sequenced in a study of shared clonotypes between healthy human individuals. CD45RO-negative, CCR7-positively selected cells formed the naive CD8 fraction, excluding terminally differentiated effector memory CD45RA+ cells. The protocol was immunoSEQ multiplex PCR, while the TCRdb copy is restricted to in-frame clones and leaves out a portion. The sample has fewer than 1 million clones, about 97% seen once. Sequencing was done on a sample of naive CD8+ T cells sorted from blood. These TCRs come from a man aged 25 to 40 in good health.

This clone was detected once. The chain links TRBV6-5 to TRBJ2-7; 10 bases line up with TRBD2. CDR1 and CDR2 (germline): MNHEY, SVGAGI. This CDR3 has 13 amino acids. V dropped 2 bases and J dropped 5; count of bases not matched to a gene: 0. CDR3 nucleotide sequence: TGTGCCAGCAGTTACACTAGCGGGAACGAGCAGTACTTC. This codes for CASSYTSGNEQYF.

This clone was detected only once. CDR3 region: CASSSGQGAGQPQHF. The CDR3 DNA sequence: TGTGCCAGCAGCTCCGGACAGGGGGCTGGTCAGCCCCAGCATTTT. The chain joins TRBV7-9 to TRBJ1-5; TRBD1 agrees at 11 bases. The CDR3 length is 15 residues. Germline V CDR1 and CDR2: SEHNR, FQNEAQ (reference sequence). Losses at the gene ends were 4 bases for V and 6 bases for J; bases not matched to a gene: 5.

The chain recombines TRBV19 with TRBJ2-1, with 10 bases that match TRBD2. The CDR3 is 15 residues long. V lost 9 bases to trimming and J lost 2 bases; unmatched junction nucleotides: 7. Looked up from germline, CDR1 is LNHDA and CDR2 is SQIVND (reference sequence). The CDR3 nucleotides read TGTGCCAGCACCCTAGCGGGAGCGGCCTACAATGAGCAGTTCTTC. This sequence encodes CASTLAGAAYNEQFF.

As DNA, the CDR3 is TGCGCCAGCAGCTTGGAGGCAGGGAGATATGTTAACAATGAGCAGTTCTTC. Amino acid sequence: CASSLEAGRYVNNEQFF. The chain links TRBV5-1 to TRBJ2-1; D tentatively reads TRBD1 or TRBD2 (5 bases each). The CDR3 spans 17 residues. Per the germline V gene, CDR1 is SGHRS and CDR2 is YFSETQ. V dropped 0 bases and J dropped 5 bases, with 18 bases sitting between them.

The chain recombines TRBV5-1 with TRBJ1-1; 11 positions agree with TRBD1. The ends lost 4 bases at V and 6 bases at J; junction bases unmatched: 11. The germline V gene has CDR1 SGHRS and CDR2 YFSETQ. The CDR3 is 16 residues long. The CDR3 nucleotides are TGCGCCAGCAGCAGAAGAGAAGGACAGGGGGCCGCTGAAGCTTTCTTT. Its protein product is CASSRREGQGAAEAFF.

This chain joins TRBV6-1 and TRBJ2-3; tentative D call: TRBD2 (6 bases). This CDR3 is 16 amino acids long. Between the trimmed V and J ends, which lost 2 bases and 0 bases, there was a span of 12 bases. The germline V gene encodes CDR1 MNHNS and CDR2 SASEGT. The CDR3 reads CASSELGGPSTDTQYF. The DNA of the CDR3 is TGTGCCAGCAGTGAATTGGGGGGACCGAGCACAGATACGCAGTATTTT.

This chain connects TRBV27 to TRBJ2-1, with 9 bases that match TRBD1. Losses at the gene ends were 3 bases for V and 10 bases for J; bases not matched to a gene: 4. CDR1 and CDR2 from the germline V gene are MNHEY and SMNVEV (reference sequence). The CDR3 loop spans 13 amino acids. CDR3 sequence (DNA): TGTGCCAGCAGTTTCCCTGGGACAGGGGAGCAGTTCTTC. Its protein product is CASSFPGTGEQFF.

The chain uses TRBV27 and TRBJ2-3; 9 bases fit TRBD2. Trimming cost V 3 bases and J 6 bases; bases outside gene matches: 4. The CDR3 has 14 residues. Germline V lookup: CDR1 MNHEY, CDR2 SMNVEV (reference sequence). The CDR3 spells CASSFSGRWDTQYF. The CDR3 nucleotides are TGTGCCAGCAGTTTTAGCGGGAGATGGGATACGCAGTATTTT.

This chain connects TRBV19 to TRBJ2-7; no firm D call. Trimming left V 3 bases short and J 3 bases short, with 12 bases between. The CDR3 has 14 residues. Germline V gene lookup returns CDR1 LNHDA and CDR2 SQIVND (reference sequence). DNA of the CDR3: TGTGCCAGTAGTATGAGAGCAGAGTACTACGAGCAGTACTTC. Its translation: CASSMRAEYYEQYF.

V and J are TRBV9 and TRBJ2-2; 10 bases are a match to TRBD2. Trimming took 4 bases from V and 7 from J; bases not matched to a gene: 7. This CDR3 has 15 amino acids. Germline V CDR1 and CDR2: SGDLS, YYNGEE. Written as DNA, the CDR3 is TGTGCCAGCAGCCTTACTAGCGGGACTGTCGGGGAGCTGTTTTTT. Its translation: CASSLTSGTVGELFF.

The chain recombines TRBV4-3 with TRBJ2-7; D is ambiguous. V shed 0 bases and J shed 0 bases, with 9 bases lying between them. The CDR3 totals 15 residues. Germline loops: CDR1 LGHNA, CDR2 YSLEER. In DNA, the CDR3 is TGCGCCAGCAGCCAAGATCGTGCTAACTCCTACGAGCAGTACTTC. Translating gives CASSQDRANSYEQYF.

CDR3 amino acids: CASSKPEGVSSYNEQFF. The CDR3 DNA sequence: TGTGCCAGCAGCAAACCGGAAGGGGTCAGCTCCTACAATGAGCAGTTCTTC. V gene TRBV21-1 combines with J gene TRBJ2-1; the table's D call TRBD1 went unverified against the DNA. TRBV21-1 is a known pseudogene. This CDR3 has 17 residues.

This clone was counted once. The V and J genes are TRBV14 and TRBJ2-1, with no clear D. Trimming pared 5 bases from V and 9 bases from J, leaving 20 bases between. The CDR3 runs to 15 residues. Germline values: CDR1 SGHDN, CDR2 FVKESK. The chain's CDR3 is CASSSVGRSAGEQFF. Written as DNA, the CDR3 is TGTGCCAGCAGCTCCGTTGGGCGGTCGGCAGGTGAGCAGTTCTTC.

V gene TRBV7-2 combines with J gene TRBJ2-7, with 9 bases lining up with TRBD2. The CDR3 has 14 residues. After removal of 4 bases from V and 4 bases from J, the junction contained 5 bases not matched to a gene. CDR1 and CDR2 (germline): SGHTA, FQGNSA. In nucleotides, the CDR3 is TGTGCCAGCAGCTCCCGGACTAGCGCATACGAGCAGTACTTC. Amino acid sequence: CASSSRTSAYEQYF. Together with reference TRBV7-2 and TRBJ2-7, the CDR3 gives the full variable domain: GAGVSQSPSNKVTEKGKDVELRCDPISGHTALYWYRQSLGQGLEFLIYFQGNSAPDKSGLPSDRFSAERTGGSVSTLTIQRTQQEDSAVYLCASSSRTSAYEQYFGPGTRLTVT.

This chain uses TRBV12-2 with TRBJ1-4. TRBV12-2 represents a pseudogene. The CDR3 contains 17 residues. The CDR3, as DNA: TGTGCAAGTCGCTTAGGGAGGGACCGGGTAACTAATGAAAAACTGTTTTTT. As protein: CASRLGRDRVTNEKLFF.

The table lists this clone with a count of one. The V gene is TRBV5-1, the J gene TRBJ2-7; D may be TRBD2 (6 bases). The V and J ends lost 4 bases and 1 base respectively, with 12 bases between them. The germline gives CDR1 SGHRS, CDR2 YFSETQ. The CDR3 is 14 amino acids. The CDR3 loop reads CASSDRDFSYEQYF. CDR3 in DNA: TGCGCCAGCAGCGACCGGGACTTTTCCTACGAGCAGTACTTC.